This T cell receptor (beta chain) derives from a study of OX40 agonist ivuxolimab in advanced cancers. Some clones are missing from TCRdb's copy, which holds only in-frame ones; the method was immunoSEQ multiplex PCR. In the table there are 65,000 to 85,000 clones, roughly 90% of which are singletons. Germline V gene sequence: CDR1 MGHDK, CDR2 SYGVNS. Trimming left V 3 bases short and J 1 base short, with 8 bases between. The CDR3 totals 14 residues. Source: CD4+ or CD8+ T cells sorted from blood, taken in a trial of the OX40 agonist ivuxolimab. The receptor was derived from an adult with an advanced solid tumor such as melanoma, head and neck, liver or kidney cancer. This sequence joins TRBV25-1 and TRBJ2-3; the D gene is possibly TRBD1 (6 bases). As DNA, the CDR3 is TGTGCCAGCAGTGACCCAGGGGGCACAGATACGCAGTATTTT. Translating gives CASSDPGGTDTQYF.